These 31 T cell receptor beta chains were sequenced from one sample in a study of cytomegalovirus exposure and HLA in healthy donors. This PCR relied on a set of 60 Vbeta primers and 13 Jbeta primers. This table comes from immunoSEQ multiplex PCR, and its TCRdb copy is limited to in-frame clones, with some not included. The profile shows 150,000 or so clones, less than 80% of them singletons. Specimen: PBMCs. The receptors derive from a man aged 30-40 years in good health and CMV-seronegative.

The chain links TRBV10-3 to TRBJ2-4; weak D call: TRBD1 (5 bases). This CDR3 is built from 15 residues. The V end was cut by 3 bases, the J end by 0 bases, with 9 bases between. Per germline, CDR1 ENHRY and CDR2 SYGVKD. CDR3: CAISEGDVAKNIQYF. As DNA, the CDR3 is TGTGCCATCAGTGAAGGGGATGTAGCCAAAAACATTCAGTACTTC.

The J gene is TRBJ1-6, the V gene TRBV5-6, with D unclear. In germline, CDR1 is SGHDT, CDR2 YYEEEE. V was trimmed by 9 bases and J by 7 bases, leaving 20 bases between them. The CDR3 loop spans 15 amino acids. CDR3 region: CANLSLERVNSPLHF. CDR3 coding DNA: TGTGCCAACCTTTCCTTAGAGCGGGTAAATTCACCCCTCCACTTT.

The CDR3 nucleotides read TGTGCCAGCAGCCCATGGGGGGGGGTACCGGATACGCAGTATTTT. It translates to CASSPWGGVPDTQYF. The rearrangement links TRBV4-2 to TRBJ2-3; 7 bases line up with TRBD2. Germline assignment: CDR1 LGHNA and CDR2 YNFKEQ. This CDR3 is built from 15 residues. The V segment lost 4 bases and the J segment 6 bases; nucleotides outside the gene matches: 10.

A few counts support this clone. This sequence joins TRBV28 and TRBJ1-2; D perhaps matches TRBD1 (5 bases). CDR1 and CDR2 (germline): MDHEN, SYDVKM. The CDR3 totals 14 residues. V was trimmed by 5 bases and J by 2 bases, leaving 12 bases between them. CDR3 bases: TGTGCCAGCAGTCAGACAGAGATAAACTATGGCTACACCTTC. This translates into CASSQTEINYGYTF.

The CDR3 DNA reads TGTGCCAGCAGCTTTCCGGGAACTGAAGCTTTCTTT. It is translated as CASSFPGTEAFF. V usage is TRBV5-6 and J usage is TRBJ1-1, with D hard to call. This CDR3 spans 12 amino acids. The ends were cut back, 2 bases at V and 5 bases at J, with 7 bases in the middle. The germline V gene has CDR1 SGHDT and CDR2 YYEEEE.

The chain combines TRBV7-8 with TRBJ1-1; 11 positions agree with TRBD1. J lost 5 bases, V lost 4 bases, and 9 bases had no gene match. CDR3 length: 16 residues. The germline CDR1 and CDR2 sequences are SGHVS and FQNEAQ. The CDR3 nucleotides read TGTGCCAGCAGCTCGGGGACAGGGGGGTTGTGGACTGAAGCTTTCTTT. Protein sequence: CASSSGTGGLWTEAFF.

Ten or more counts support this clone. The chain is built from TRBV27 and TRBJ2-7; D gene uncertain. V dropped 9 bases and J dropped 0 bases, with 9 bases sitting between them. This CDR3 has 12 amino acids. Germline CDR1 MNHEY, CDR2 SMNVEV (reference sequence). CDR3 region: CASYSSSYEQYF. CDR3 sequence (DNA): TGTGCCAGTTACAGTAGCTCCTACGAGCAGTACTTC.

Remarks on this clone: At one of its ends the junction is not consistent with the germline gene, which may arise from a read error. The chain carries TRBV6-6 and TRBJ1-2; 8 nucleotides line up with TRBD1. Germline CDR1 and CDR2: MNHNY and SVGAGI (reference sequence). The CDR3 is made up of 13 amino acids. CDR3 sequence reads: CASSLPTGEGYPF. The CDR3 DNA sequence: TGTGCCAGCAGTTTACCGACAGGGGAAGGCTACCCCTTC.

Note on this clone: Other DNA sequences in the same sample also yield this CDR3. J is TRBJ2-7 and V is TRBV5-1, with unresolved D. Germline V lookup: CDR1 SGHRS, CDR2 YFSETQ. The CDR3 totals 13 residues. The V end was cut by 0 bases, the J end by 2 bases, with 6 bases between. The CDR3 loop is CASSLDRAYEQYF. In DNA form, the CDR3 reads TGCGCCAGCAGCTTGGATAGAGCCTACGAGCAGTACTTC.

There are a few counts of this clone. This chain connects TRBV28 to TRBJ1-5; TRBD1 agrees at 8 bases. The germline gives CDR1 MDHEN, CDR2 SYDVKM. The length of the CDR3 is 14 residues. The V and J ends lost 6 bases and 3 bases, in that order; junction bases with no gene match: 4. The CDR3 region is CASRQGVDNQPQHF. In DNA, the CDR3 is TGTGCCAGCAGACAGGGGGTTGACAATCAGCCCCAGCATTTT.

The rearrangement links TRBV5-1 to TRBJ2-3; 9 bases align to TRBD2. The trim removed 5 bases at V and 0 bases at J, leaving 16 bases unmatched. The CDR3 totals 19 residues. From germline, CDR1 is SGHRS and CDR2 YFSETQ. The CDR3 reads CASSYIVSSGAESTDTQYF. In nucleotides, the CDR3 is TGCGCCAGCAGTTACATTGTGTCTAGCGGGGCCGAAAGCACAGATACGCAGTATTTT.

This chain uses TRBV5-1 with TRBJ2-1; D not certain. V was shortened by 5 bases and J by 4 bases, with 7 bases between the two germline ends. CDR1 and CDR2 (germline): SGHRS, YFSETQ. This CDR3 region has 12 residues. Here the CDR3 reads CASRIRYNEQFF. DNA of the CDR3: TGCGCCAGCAGAATCCGTTACAATGAGCAGTTCTTC.

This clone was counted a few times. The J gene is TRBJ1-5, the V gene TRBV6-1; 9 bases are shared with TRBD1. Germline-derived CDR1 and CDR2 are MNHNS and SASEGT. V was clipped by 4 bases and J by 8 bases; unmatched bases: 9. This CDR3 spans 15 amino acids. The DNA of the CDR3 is TGTGCCAGCAGTGCGGGACAGGGAGGTTTCGAGCCCCAGCATTTT. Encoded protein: CASSAGQGGFEPQHF.

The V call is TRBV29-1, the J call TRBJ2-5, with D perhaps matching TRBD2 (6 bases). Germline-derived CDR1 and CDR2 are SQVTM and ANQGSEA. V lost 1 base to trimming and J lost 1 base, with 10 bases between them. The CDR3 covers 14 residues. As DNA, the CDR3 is TGCAGCGTTGAAGGTGGGGGGTTCCAAGAGACCCAGTACTTC. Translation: CSVEGGGFQETQYF.

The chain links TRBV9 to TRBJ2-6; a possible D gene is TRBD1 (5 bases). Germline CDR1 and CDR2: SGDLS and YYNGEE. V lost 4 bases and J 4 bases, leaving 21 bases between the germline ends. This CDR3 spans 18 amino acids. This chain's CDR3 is CASSYSSTGSAGANVLTF. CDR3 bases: TGTGCCAGCAGCTATTCCTCTACAGGTAGTGCCGGGGCCAACGTCCTGACTTTC.

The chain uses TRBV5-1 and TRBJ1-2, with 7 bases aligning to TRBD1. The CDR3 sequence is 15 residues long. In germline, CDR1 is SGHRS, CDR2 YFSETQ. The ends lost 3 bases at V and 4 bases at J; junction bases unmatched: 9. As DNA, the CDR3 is TGCGCCAGCAGCTCGACCGGGACAGAAGTCTATGGCTACACCTTC. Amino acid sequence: CASSSTGTEVYGYTF.

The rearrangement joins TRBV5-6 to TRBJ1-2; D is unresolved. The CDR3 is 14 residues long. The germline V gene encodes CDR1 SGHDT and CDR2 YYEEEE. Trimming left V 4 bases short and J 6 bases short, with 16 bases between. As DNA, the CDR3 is TGTGCCAGCAGCCCCGGACTGCTAGGAGATGGCTACACCTTC. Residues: CASSPGLLGDGYTF.

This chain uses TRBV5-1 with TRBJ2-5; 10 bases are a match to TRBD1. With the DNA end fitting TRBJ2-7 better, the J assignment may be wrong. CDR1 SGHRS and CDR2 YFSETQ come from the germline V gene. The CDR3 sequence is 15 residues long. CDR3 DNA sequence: TGCGCCAGCAGCTTAGCCGGGGACAGGGGATCCGAGCAGTACTTC. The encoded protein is CASSLAGDRGSEQYF.

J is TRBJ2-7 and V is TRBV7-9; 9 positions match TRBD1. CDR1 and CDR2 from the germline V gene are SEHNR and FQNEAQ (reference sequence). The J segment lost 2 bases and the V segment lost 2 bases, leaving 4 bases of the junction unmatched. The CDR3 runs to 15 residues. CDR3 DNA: TGTGCCAGCAGCTTAAGGGGACAGGGACCCTACGAGCAGTACTTC. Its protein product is CASSLRGQGPYEQYF.

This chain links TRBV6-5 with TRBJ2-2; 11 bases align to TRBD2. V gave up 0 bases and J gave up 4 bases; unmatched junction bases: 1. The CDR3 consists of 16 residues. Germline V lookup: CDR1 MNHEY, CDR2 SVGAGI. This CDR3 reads CASSYSTSGGTGELFF. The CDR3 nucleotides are TGTGCCAGCAGTTACTCAACTAGCGGGGGCACCGGGGAGCTGTTTTTT.

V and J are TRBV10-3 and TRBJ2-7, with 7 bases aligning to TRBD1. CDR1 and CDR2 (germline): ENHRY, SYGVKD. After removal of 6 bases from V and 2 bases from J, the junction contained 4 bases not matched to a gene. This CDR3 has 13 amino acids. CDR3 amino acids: CAISRDRTYEQYF. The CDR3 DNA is TGTGCCATCAGCCGGGACAGAACCTACGAGCAGTACTTC.

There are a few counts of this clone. The CDR3 nucleotides read TGTGCCATCGTGGACAGACCTAATGAAAAACTGTTTTTT. Translated, it gives CAIVDRPNEKLFF. This chain joins TRBV10-3 and TRBJ1-4, with D possibly being TRBD1 (6 bases). This CDR3 spans 13 amino acids. Germline CDR1 and CDR2: ENHRY and SYGVKD. V was clipped by 8 bases and J by 3 bases, with 10 bases between them.

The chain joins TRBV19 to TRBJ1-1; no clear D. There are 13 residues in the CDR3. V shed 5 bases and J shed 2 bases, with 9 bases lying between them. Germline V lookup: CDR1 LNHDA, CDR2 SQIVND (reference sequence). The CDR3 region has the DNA TGTGCCAGTAGTCCCACCGGTAACACTGAAGCTTTCTTT. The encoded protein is CASSPTGNTEAFF.

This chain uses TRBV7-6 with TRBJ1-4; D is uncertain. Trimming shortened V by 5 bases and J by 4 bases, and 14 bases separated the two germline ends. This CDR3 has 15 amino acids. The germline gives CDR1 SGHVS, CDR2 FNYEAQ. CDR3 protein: CASSPQTNLNEKLFF. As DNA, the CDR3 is TGTGCCAGCAGCCCTCAGACAAACCTTAATGAAAAACTGTTTTTT. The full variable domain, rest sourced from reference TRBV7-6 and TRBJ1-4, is GAGVSQSPRYKVTKRGQDVALRCDPISGHVSLYWYRQALGQGPEFLTYFNYEAQQDKSGLPNDRFSAERPEGSISTLTIQRTEQRDSAMYRCASSPQTNLNEKLFFGSGTQLSVL.

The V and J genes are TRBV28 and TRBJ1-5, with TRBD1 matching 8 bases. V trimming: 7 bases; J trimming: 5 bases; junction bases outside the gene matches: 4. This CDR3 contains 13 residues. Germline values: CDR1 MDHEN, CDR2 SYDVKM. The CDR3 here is CASNIQGDQPQHF. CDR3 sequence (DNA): TGTGCCAGCAATATACAGGGGGATCAGCCCCAGCATTTT.

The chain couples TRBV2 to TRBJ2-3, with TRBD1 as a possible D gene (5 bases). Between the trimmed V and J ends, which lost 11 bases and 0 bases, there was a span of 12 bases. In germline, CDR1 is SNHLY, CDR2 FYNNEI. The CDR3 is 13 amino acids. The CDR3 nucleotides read TGTGCCTCCCAGGACATCAGCACAGATACGCAGTATTTT. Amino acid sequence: CASQDISTDTQYF.

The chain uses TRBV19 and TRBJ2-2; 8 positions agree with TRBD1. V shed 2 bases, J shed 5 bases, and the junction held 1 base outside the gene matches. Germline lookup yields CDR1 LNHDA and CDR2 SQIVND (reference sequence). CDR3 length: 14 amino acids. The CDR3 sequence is CASSIQGATGELFF. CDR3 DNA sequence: TGTGCCAGTAGTATACAGGGGGCGACCGGGGAGCTGTTTTTT.

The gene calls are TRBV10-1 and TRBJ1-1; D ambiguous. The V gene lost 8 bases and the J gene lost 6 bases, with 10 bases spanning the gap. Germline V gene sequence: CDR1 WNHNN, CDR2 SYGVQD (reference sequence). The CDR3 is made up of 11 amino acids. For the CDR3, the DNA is TGCGCCAGCGCCTGGAGGGCTGAAGCTTTCTTT. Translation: CASAWRAEAFF.

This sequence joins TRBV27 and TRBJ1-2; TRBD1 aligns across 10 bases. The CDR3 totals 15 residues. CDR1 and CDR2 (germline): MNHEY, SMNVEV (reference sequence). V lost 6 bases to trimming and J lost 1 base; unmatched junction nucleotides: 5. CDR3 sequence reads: CASRGGQGFNYGYTF. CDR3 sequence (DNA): TGTGCCAGCAGGGGGGGACAGGGGTTTAACTATGGCTACACCTTC.

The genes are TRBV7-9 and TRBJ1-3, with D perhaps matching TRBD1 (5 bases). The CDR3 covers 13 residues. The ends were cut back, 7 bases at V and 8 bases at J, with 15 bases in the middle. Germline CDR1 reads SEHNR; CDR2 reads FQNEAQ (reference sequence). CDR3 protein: CASTQPGPDTIYF. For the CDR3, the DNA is TGTGCCAGCACGCAACCAGGGCCCGACACCATATATTTT.

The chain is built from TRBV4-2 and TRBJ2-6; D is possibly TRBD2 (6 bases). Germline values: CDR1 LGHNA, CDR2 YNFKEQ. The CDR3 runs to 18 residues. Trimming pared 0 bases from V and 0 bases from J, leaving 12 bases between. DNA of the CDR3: TGTGCCAGCAGCCAAGACAGGGACTCAAGCTCTGGGGCCAACGTCCTGACTTTC. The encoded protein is CASSQDRDSSSGANVLTF.